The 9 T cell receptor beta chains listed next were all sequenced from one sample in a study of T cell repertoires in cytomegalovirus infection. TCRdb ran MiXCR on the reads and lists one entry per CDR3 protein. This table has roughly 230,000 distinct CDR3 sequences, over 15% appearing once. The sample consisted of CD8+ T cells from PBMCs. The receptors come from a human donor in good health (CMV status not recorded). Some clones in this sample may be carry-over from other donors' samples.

The CDR3, as DNA: TGCAGTGCTAGAGTGATGCTCGGAGAGACCCAGTACTTC. This sequence encodes CSARVMLGETQYF. The V gene is TRBV20-1, the J gene TRBJ2-5; no definite D call. Per the germline V gene, CDR1 is DFQATT and CDR2 is SNEGSKA (reference sequence). Trimming removed 1 base at V and 4 bases at J, with 10 bases between. The CDR3 has 13 amino acids.

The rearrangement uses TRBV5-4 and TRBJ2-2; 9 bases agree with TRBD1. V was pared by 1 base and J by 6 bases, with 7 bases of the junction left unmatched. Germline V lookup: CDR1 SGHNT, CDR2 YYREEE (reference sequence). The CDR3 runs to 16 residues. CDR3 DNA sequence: TGTGCCAGCAGCTTGCGACAGGGGGGATTCGCCGGGGAGCTGTTTTTT. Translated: CASSLRQGGFAGELFF.

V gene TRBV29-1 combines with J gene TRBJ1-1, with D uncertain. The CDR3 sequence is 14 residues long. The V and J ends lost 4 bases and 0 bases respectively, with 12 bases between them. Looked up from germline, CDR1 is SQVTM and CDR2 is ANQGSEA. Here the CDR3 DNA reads TGCAGCGTTGCTCTAACGGCCATGAACACTGAAGCTTTCTTT. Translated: CSVALTAMNTEAFF.

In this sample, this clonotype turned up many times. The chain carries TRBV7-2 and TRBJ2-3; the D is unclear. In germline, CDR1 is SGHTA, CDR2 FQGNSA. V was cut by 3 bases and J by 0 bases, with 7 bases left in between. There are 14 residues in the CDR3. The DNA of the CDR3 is TGTGCCAGCAGCTTGGAAACTAGCACAGATACGCAGTATTTT. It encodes CASSLETSTDTQYF.

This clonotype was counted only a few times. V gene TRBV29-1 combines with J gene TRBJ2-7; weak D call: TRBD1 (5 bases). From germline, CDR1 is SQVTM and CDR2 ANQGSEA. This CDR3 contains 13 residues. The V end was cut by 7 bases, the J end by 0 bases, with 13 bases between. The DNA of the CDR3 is TGCAGCGCCGCTACGACAGCCTCCTACGAGCAGTACTTC. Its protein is CSAATTASYEQYF.

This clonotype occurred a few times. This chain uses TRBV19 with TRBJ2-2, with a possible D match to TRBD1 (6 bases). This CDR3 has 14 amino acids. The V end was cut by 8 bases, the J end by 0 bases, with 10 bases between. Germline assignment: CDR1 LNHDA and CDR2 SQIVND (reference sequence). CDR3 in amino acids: CASGQLANTGELFF. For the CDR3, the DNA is TGTGCCAGTGGACAGCTAGCGAACACCGGGGAGCTGTTTTTT.

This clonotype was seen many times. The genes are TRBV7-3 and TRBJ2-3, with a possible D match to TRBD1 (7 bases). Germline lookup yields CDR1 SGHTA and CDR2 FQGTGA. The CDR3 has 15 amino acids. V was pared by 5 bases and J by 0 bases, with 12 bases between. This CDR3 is CASSAGTASTDTQYF. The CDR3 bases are TGTGCCAGCAGCGCGGGGACAGCTAGCACAGATACGCAGTATTTT.

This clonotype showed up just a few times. CDR3 in amino acids: CASRIRGGLNEQFF. CDR3 bases: TGTGCCAGCAGGATAAGGGGGGGGCTCAATGAGCAGTTCTTC. This chain uses TRBV6-5 with TRBJ2-1, with TRBD2 as a possible D gene (7 bases). V was clipped by 6 bases and J by 6 bases, with 15 bases between them. Germline V gene data show CDR1 as MNHEY and CDR2 as SVGAGI. CDR3 length: 14 amino acids.

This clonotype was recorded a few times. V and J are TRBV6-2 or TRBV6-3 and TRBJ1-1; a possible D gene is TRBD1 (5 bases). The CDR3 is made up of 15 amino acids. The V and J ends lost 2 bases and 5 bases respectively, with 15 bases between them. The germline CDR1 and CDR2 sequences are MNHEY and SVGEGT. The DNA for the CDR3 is TGTGCCAGCAGTTACGGGACGGGGAAGGGTACTGAAGCTTTCTTT. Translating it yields CASSYGTGKGTEAFF.